The present entry profiles one T cell receptor beta chain with its context. This sample is part of a study of T cell changes during pregnancy in multiple sclerosis. TCRdb's copy holds only in-frame clones and misses some; the assay was immunoSEQ multiplex PCR. The sample has about 59,000 clones, about 94% seen once; the top ten hold 2% to 3%. V was pared by 7 bases and J by 6 bases, with 19 bases between. This CDR3 has 15 residues. Germline V gives CDR1 SNHLY, CDR2 FYNNEI. The TCR sequence derives from a female donor with multiple sclerosis, enrolled in a pregnancy study. The sequencing here drew on CD8+ T cells from peripheral blood mononuclear cells, taken after pregnancy. This chain connects TRBV2 to TRBJ2-1, with D maybe TRBD2 (6 bases). The DNA for the CDR3 is TGTGCCAGCACCCTCAGCGGGTCCGCAGGCAATGAGCAGTTCTTC. It codes for CASTLSGSAGNEQFF.